This passage covers 5 T cell receptor beta chains from one sample sequenced in a study of blood T cell repertoires in COVID-19. Repertoires were generated with immunoSEQ multiplex PCR, while TCRdb's copy carries only in-frame clones and drops some. The table shows about 64,000 clones, with more than 65% occurring only once. The sequenced sample consisted of peripheral blood. The source of these receptors is a human donor in a cohort sampled during active COVID-19.

The chain is built from TRBV9 and TRBJ1-3; D remains ambiguous. CDR1 and CDR2 (germline): SGDLS, YYNGEE. V lost 4 bases and J 1 base, leaving 9 bases between the germline ends. The CDR3 runs 14 residues. The CDR3 region is CASSRENSGNTIYF. The CDR3 DNA reads TGTGCCAGCAGCCGGGAGAATTCTGGAAACACCATATATTTT.

The genes are TRBV19 and TRBJ1-1; D might be TRBD1 (6 bases). Germline-derived CDR1 and CDR2 are LNHDA and SQIVND (reference sequence). With 8 bases removed from V and 1 base from J, the gap between germline ends came to 14 bases. The CDR3 runs 14 residues. The CDR3 spells CASWPGAANTEAFF. The CDR3 region has the DNA TGTGCCAGTTGGCCAGGGGCGGCGAACACTGAAGCTTTCTTT.

The rearrangement links TRBV6-6 to TRBJ2-7, with a possible D match to TRBD2 (6 bases). With 11 bases removed from V and 1 base from J, the gap between germline ends came to 9 bases. CDR3 length: 11 amino acids. Germline V gene lookup returns CDR1 MNHNY and CDR2 SVGAGI (reference sequence). The CDR3 nucleotides are TGTGCCTGCGGGGCTTCCTACGAGCAGTACTTC. It is translated as CACGASYEQYF.

The chain carries TRBV4-3 and TRBJ1-6; D not resolved. CDR1 LGHNA and CDR2 YSLEER come from the germline V gene. V lost 0 bases to trimming and J lost 7 bases, with 10 bases between them. The CDR3 loop spans 15 amino acids. DNA for the CDR3: TGCGCCAGCAGCCAAGAAGGATCGGGAAATTCACCCCTCCACTTT. The encoded protein is CASSQEGSGNSPLHF.

The chain employs TRBV5-1 and TRBJ2-3; D gene unclear. CDR1 SGHRS and CDR2 YFSETQ come from the germline V gene. V was pared by 0 bases and J by 5 bases, with 7 bases between. The CDR3 has 13 amino acids. CDR3 nucleotide sequence: TGCGCCAGCAGCTTGGGGGCGAGAGATACGCAGTATTTT. This gives the protein CASSLGARDTQYF.